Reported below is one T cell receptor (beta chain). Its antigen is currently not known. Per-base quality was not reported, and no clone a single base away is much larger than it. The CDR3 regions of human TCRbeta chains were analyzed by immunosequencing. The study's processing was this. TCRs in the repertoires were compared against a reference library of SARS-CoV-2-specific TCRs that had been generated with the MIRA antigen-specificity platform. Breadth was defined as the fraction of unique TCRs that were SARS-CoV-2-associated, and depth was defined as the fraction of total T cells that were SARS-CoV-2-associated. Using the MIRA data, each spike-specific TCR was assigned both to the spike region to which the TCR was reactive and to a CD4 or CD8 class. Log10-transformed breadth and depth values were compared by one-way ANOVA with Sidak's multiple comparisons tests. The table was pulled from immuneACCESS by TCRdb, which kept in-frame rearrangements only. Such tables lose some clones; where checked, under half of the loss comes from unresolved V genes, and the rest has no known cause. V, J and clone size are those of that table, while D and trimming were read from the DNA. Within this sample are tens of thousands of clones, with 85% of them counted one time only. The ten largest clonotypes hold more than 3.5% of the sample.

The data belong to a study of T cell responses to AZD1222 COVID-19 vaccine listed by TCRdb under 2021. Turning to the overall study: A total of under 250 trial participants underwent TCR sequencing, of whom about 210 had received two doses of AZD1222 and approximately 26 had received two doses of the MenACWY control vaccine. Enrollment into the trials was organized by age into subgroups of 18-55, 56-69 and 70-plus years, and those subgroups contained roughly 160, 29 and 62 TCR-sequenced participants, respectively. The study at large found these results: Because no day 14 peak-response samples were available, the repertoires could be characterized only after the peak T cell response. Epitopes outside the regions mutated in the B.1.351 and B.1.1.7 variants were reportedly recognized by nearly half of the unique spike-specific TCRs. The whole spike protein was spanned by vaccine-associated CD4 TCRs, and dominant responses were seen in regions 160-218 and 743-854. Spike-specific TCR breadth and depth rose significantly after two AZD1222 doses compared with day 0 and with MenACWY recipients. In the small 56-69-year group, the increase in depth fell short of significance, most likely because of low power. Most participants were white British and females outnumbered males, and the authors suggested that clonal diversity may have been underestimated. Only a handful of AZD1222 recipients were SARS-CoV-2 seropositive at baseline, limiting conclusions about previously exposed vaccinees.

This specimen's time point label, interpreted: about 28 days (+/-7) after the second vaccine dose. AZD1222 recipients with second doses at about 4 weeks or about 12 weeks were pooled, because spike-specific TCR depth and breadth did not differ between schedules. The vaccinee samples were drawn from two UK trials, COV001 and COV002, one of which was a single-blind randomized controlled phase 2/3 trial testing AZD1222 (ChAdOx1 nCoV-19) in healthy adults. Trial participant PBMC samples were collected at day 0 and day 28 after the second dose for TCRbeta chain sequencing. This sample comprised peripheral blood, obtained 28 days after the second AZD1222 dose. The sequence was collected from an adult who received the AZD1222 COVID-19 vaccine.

The sequenced DNA: TGTGCCTGGAGTCTGGGACTAGCGGGGGGGGGCGATGAGCAGTTCTTC. The encoded protein is CAWSLGLAGGGDEQFF. The sequence links TRBV30 to TRBJ2-1; 16 nucleotides in the junction match TRBD2. V is pruned by 2 bases and J by 8 bases, leaving 6 bases of the junction without a gene match. The CDR3 sequence holds 16 residues, the cysteine and phenylalanine included. Left in the record is the CDR3 DNA by itself, 48 bases read in frame from the first base. CDR1 is given as GTSNPN and CDR2 as SVGIG, both from the germline V gene (reference sequence). Joined to the reference TRBV30 and TRBJ2-1 proteins, this CDR3 gives the full variable domain: SQTIHQWPATLVQPVGSPLSLECTVEGTSNPNLYWYRQAAGRGLQLLFYSVGIGQISSEVPQNLSASRPQDRQFILSSKKLLLSDSGFYLCAWSLGLAGGGDEQFFGPGTRLTVL.